A single sample gave rise to the 2 T cell receptor beta chains below, sequenced in a study of cytomegalovirus exposure and HLA in healthy donors. Only in-frame clones appear in the TCRdb table, and some are missing; sequencing was by immunoSEQ multiplex PCR. The repertoire holds 150,000 to 180,000 clones, with around 84% as singletons. The sequenced sample was PBMCs. The receptors originated from a human donor in good health.

CDR3 bases: TGTGCCAGCAGCTTAGAACCAGGCTTGACAGATACGCAGTATTTT. It translates to CASSLEPGLTDTQYF. V gene TRBV11-2 combines with J gene TRBJ2-3; no clear D. Germline V lookup: CDR1 SGHAT, CDR2 FQNNGV. The CDR3 consists of 15 residues. Trimming removed 0 bases at V and 3 bases at J, with 10 bases between.

V and J are TRBV18 and TRBJ1-1; no firm D call. Trimming took 2 bases from V and 1 from J, leaving 11 bases between them. The CDR3 contains 15 residues. Germline-derived CDR1 and CDR2 are KGHSH and LQKENI. The CDR3: CASSPRQVENTEAFF. The CDR3, as DNA: TGTGCCAGCTCACCAAGGCAGGTGGAGAACACTGAAGCTTTCTTT.